This TCR beta chain originates from a study of vaccination and CD4 T cells after COVID-19. Trimming removed 0 bases at V and 2 bases at J, with 13 bases between. The CDR3 contains 15 residues. In germline, CDR1 is DFQATT, CDR2 SNEGSKA (reference sequence). With regard to this clonotype: Its target is not known.

Whole-study findings and limits: Convalescent patients had a median about 88% of post-vaccine SARS-CoV-2-reactive clones that were detected only after vaccination, not before it.

Treatment: roughly 10-day PBMC culture with coronavirus spike peptide pools or control peptides (ViraFEST assay). Scientists ran DNA taken from cultured CD4+ T cells through the Oncomine TCR Beta short-read assay for sequencing. TCRdb fed the PCR reads into MiXCR, producing one record per CDR3 protein. The sample holds about 13,000 distinct CDR3 sequences, less than 45% seen once. The gene calls are TRBV20-1 and TRBJ1-2; a weak D match, TRBD1 (5 bases). The sample comprised CD4+ T cells from blood, cultured in vitro. The clonotype comes from a human donor who had recovered from COVID-19. CDR3 region: CSARDASGLNYGYTF. The CDR3 nucleotides read TGCAGTGCTAGAGACGCGTCGGGACTCAACTATGGCTACACCTTC.